This entry lists 5 T cell receptor beta chains sequenced from one sample in a study of vaccination effects on CD4 cells after COVID-19. Antigens for these TCRs are unknown. Sequencing used immunoSEQ multiplex PCR; TCRdb keeps in-frame clones, though not all of them. The sample lists 45,000 to 50,000 clones; approximately 65% were seen once. Upon completion of 10 to 11 days in culture, CD4+ T cells were isolated. Here the sequenced sample was CD4+ T cells from PBMCs cultured without peptide, taken before COVID-19 vaccination. These TCRs come from a human donor who received a COVID-19 vaccine.

The chain combines TRBV5-1 with TRBJ2-7; maybe TRBD1 (7 bases). V was pared by 3 bases and J by 3 bases, with 10 bases between. The V gene's germline CDR1 is SGHRS and CDR2 YFSETQ. This CDR3 has 13 amino acids. DNA for the CDR3: TGCGCCAGCAGCTACCAGGGGGGCTACGAGCAGTACTTC. It yields the protein CASSYQGGYEQYF.

This clone occurred a few times. The chain recombines TRBV30 with TRBJ1-2, with TRBD1 identical over 9 bases. The CDR3 runs 13 residues. The V segment lost 2 bases and the J segment 11 bases; nucleotides outside the gene matches: 9. The germline V gene encodes CDR1 GTSNPN and CDR2 SVGIG (reference sequence). The CDR3 loop is CAWSFSSGQGYTF. The CDR3 coding sequence is TGTGCCTGGAGTTTCTCCTCGGGACAGGGATACACCTTC. Variable domain in full (rest from reference TRBV30 and TRBJ1-2): SQTIHQWPATLVQPVGSPLSLECTVEGTSNPNLYWYRQAAGRGLQLLFYSVGIGQISSEVPQNLSASRPQDRQFILSSKKLLLSDSGFYLCAWSFSSGQGYTFGSGTRLTVV.

The V gene is TRBV30, the J gene TRBJ1-2; 7 nucleotides line up with TRBD1. The CDR3 length is 13 residues. In germline, CDR1 is GTSNPN, CDR2 SVGIG (reference sequence). V shed 3 bases, J shed 4 bases, and the junction held 5 bases outside the gene matches. This CDR3 is CAWSRQGGYGYTF. CDR3 DNA: TGTGCCTGGAGCCGACAGGGCGGCTATGGCTACACCTTC.

This clone appeared once. This chain joins TRBV28 and TRBJ2-4, with D possibly matching TRBD2 (6 bases). The CDR3 contains 16 residues. The germline V gene has CDR1 MDHEN and CDR2 SYDVKM. V dropped 5 bases and J dropped 1 base, with 15 bases sitting between them. In nucleotides, the CDR3 is TGTGCCAGCAGTCCTAAGGGTCTAGCGGCCAAAAACATTCAGTACTTC. It yields the protein CASSPKGLAAKNIQYF.

Here the CDR3 reads CASRRLEYTEAFF. Here the CDR3 DNA reads TGTGCCAGCCGACGGTTGGAGTACACTGAAGCTTTCTTT. J is TRBJ1-1 and V is TRBV6-5; D is unclear. The CDR3 spans 13 residues. V was pared by 8 bases and J by 3 bases, with 13 bases between. Germline V gene data show CDR1 as MNHEY and CDR2 as SVGAGI.